A selection of T cell receptor beta chains follows, all from one sample in a study of neoadjuvant nivolumab and ipilimumab in lung cancer. The data were produced by immunoSEQ multiplex PCR, yet TCRdb's version contains in-frame clones alone and is incomplete. The sample comprises 18,000 or so clones, approximately 79% of which are singletons, and under 9.5% rests with the top ten. Here the sequenced sample was tumor tissue, taken after neoadjuvant nivolumab, alone or with ipilimumab, at or shortly before surgery. The origin of the receptors is an adult with non-small cell lung cancer. The CDR3 runs from the conserved cysteine through the conserved F or W. A D gene is named only where the DNA matches it firmly. The listing skips clone size in some rows; elsewhere it reads once, few, many or a size class.

V: TRBV5-1; D: TRBD1; size: few; J: TRBJ2-7; CDR3: CASSYGTVSSYEQYF; DNA: TGCGCCAGCAGCTATGGGACAGTGAGCTCCTACGAGCAGTACTTC
V: TRBV5-1; D: TRBD1; size: .; J: TRBJ1-3; CDR3: CASSPSFTGGENTIYF; DNA: TGCGCCAGCAGCCCGTCCTTTACAGGGGGCGAAAACACCATATATTTT
V: TRBV6-5; D: .; size: .; J: TRBJ2-3; CDR3: CASSYSWDSTDTQYF; DNA: TGTGCCAGCAGTTACTCTTGGGACAGCACAGATACGCAGTATTTT
V: TRBV27; D: .; size: .; J: TRBJ1-5; CDR3: CASSFRTAPNQPQHF; DNA: TGTGCCAGCAGTTTTCGGACGGCCCCCAATCAGCCCCAGCATTTT
V: TRBV7-9; D: .; size: .; J: TRBJ1-2; CDR3: CASSLAYPYRDHGYTF; DNA: TGTGCCAGCAGCTTAGCCTATCCGTACAGGGATCATGGCTACACCTTC
V: TRBV5-1; D: TRBD1; size: .; J: TRBJ1-2; CDR3: CASSDRDRASYTF; DNA: TGCGCCAGCAGCGACCGGGACAGGGCGAGCTACACCTTC
V: TRBV7-9; D: TRBD1; size: .; J: TRBJ2-2; CDR3: CASGRTGARAGELFF; DNA: TGTGCCAGCGGCCGGACAGGGGCTCGCGCCGGGGAGCTGTTTTTT
V: TRBV6-1; D: TRBD1; size: .; J: TRBJ2-7; CDR3: CASSPGTVYEQYF; DNA: TGTGCCAGCAGTCCAGGGACAGTCTACGAGCAGTACTTC
V: TRBV4-1; D: .; size: once; J: TRBJ2-7; CDR3: CASSQWTVSDEQYF; DNA: TGCGCCAGCAGCCAATGGACCGTAAGTGACGAGCAGTACTTC
V: TRBV6-5; D: .; size: .; J: TRBJ2-3; CDR3: CASSYSGGASTDTQYF; DNA: TGTGCCAGCAGTTACTCAGGGGGGGCTAGTACAGATACGCAGTATTTT
V: TRBV28; D: TRBD1; size: .; J: TRBJ1-2; CDR3: CASSPTVHRGAELYGYTF; DNA: TGTGCCAGCAGTCCTACAGTCCACAGGGGCGCAGAACTCTATGGCTACACCTTC
V: TRBV5-4; D: .; size: .; J: TRBJ2-2; CDR3: CASSYWGRNTGELFF; DNA: TGTGCCAGCAGCTATTGGGGTCGTAACACCGGGGAGCTGTTTTTT
V: TRBV9; D: TRBD1; size: few; J: TRBJ1-3; CDR3: CASSVSADRAAGNTIYF; DNA: TGTGCCAGCAGCGTTAGCGCAGACAGGGCCGCTGGAAACACCATATATTTT
V: TRBV29-1; D: .; size: .; J: TRBJ2-1; CDR3: CSVAGRAYNEQFF; DNA: TGCTCCGTTGCCGGCAGGGCCTACAATGAGCAGTTCTTC
V: TRBV19; D: .; size: .; J: TRBJ1-2; CDR3: CASNTARTRERYTF; DNA: TGTGCCAGTAACACTGCACGCACAAGGGAGCGCTACACCTTC
V: TRBV7-2; D: .; size: .; J: TRBJ2-3; CDR3: CASSSGTSTDTQYF; DNA: TGTGCCAGCAGCTCCGGGACTAGCACAGATACGCAGTATTTT
V: TRBV5-8; D: .; size: .; J: TRBJ2-1; CDR3: CASSLSRSSYNEQFF; DNA: TGTGCCAGCAGCTTGTCCAGGAGCTCCTACAATGAGCAGTTCTTC
V: TRBV4-2; D: TRBD1; size: .; J: TRBJ1-5; CDR3: CASSPSTGDNQPQHF; DNA: TGTGCCAGCAGCCCAAGTACAGGGGATAATCAGCCCCAGCATTTT
V: TRBV5-5; D: .; size: .; J: TRBJ1-6; CDR3: CASSPGIGQWNSPLHF; DNA: TGTGCCAGCAGCCCGGGTATTGGACAGTGGAATTCACCCCTCCACTTT
V: TRBV7-9; D: .; size: .; J: TRBJ1-5; CDR3: CASSLLGDGNQPQHF; DNA: TGTGCCAGCAGCTTATTGGGCGACGGCAATCAGCCCCAGCATTTT
V: TRBV9; D: .; size: .; J: TRBJ2-3; CDR3: CASSVVDGYTDTQYF; DNA: TGTGCCAGCAGCGTAGTGGACGGTTACACAGATACGCAGTATTTT
V: TRBV27; D: .; size: .; J: TRBJ2-2; CDR3: CASSSPKTGELFF; DNA: TGTGCCAGCAGTTCGCCAAAGACCGGGGAGCTGTTTTTT
V: TRBV11-2; D: .; size: .; J: TRBJ2-3; CDR3: CASSPFPRDPSAADTQYF; DNA: TGTGCCAGCAGCCCATTCCCCCGGGACCCAAGCGCCGCAGATACGCAGTATTTT
V: TRBV11-3; D: .; size: .; J: TRBJ2-1; CDR3: CASSLDPSNEQFF; DNA: TGTGCCAGCAGCTTAGACCCCTCCAATGAGCAGTTCTTC
V: TRBV9; D: TRBD1; size: .; J: TRBJ1-6; CDR3: CASSGQGNSPLHF; DNA: TGTGCCAGCTCGGGACAGGGGAATTCACCCCTCCACTTT
V: TRBV28; D: .; size: .; J: TRBJ2-3; CDR3: CASTPDSYTDTQYF; DNA: TGTGCCAGCACCCCAGACTCCTACACAGATACGCAGTATTTT
V: TRBV11-2; D: TRBD1; size: .; J: TRBJ2-2; CDR3: CASSLVRRTGDTGELFF; DNA: TGTGCCAGCAGCTTAGTTAGGAGGACAGGGGACACCGGGGAGCTGTTTTTT
V: TRBV4-3; D: .; size: .; J: TRBJ1-6; CDR3: CASSQVRGRYSPLHF; DNA: TGCGCCAGCAGCCAAGTTCGAGGGAGGTATTCACCCCTCCACTTT
V: TRBV7-2; D: .; size: .; J: TRBJ1-5; CDR3: CASSPDGSNQPQHF; DNA: TGTGCCAGCAGCCCGGACGGCAGCAATCAGCCCCAGCATTTT
V: TRBV4-3; D: .; size: .; J: TRBJ1-1; CDR3: CASSQDQGANTEAFF; DNA: TGCGCCAGCAGCCAAGATCAGGGAGCGAACACTGAAGCTTTCTTT
V: TRBV29-1; D: TRBD2; size: .; J: TRBJ2-3; CDR3: CSASAGGPGDTQYF; DNA: TGCAGCGCCTCAGCGGGGGGGCCCGGAGATACGCAGTATTTT
V: TRBV7-8; D: .; size: few; J: TRBJ2-7; CDR3: CASSFSVYEQYF; DNA: TGTGCCAGCAGTTTTTCAGTATACGAGCAGTACTTC
V: TRBV4-3; D: .; size: .; J: TRBJ2-1; CDR3: CASSQVPDYNEQFF; DNA: TGCGCCAGCAGCCAAGTTCCAGACTACAATGAGCAGTTCTTC
V: TRBV6-1; D: TRBD1; size: .; J: TRBJ1-1; CDR3: CATYRGPNTEAFF; DNA: TGTGCCACCTACAGGGGGCCCAACACTGAAGCTTTCTTT
V: TRBV29-1; D: .; size: .; J: TRBJ1-5; CDR3: CSVETGTGNQPQHF; DNA: TGCAGCGTTGAAACGGGAACAGGCAATCAGCCCCAGCATTTT
V: TRBV6-6; D: .; size: .; J: TRBJ2-2; CDR3: CASSYSGQQNTGELFF; DNA: TGTGCCAGCAGTTACTCCGGACAGCAGAACACCGGGGAGCTGTTTTTT
V: TRBV7-2; D: .; size: .; J: TRBJ2-3; CDR3: CASSLGGKGTDTQYF; DNA: TGTGCCAGCAGCTTGGGGGGTAAAGGGACAGATACGCAGTATTTT
V: TRBV4-1; D: .; size: .; J: TRBJ2-7; CDR3: CASSQDRGLTYEQYF; DNA: TGCGCCAGCAGCCAAGATCGAGGGCTCACCTACGAGCAGTACTTC
V: TRBV9; D: .; size: .; J: TRBJ2-5; CDR3: CASSASGRVEETQYF; DNA: TGTGCCAGCAGCGCCTCGGGCAGGGTAGAAGAGACCCAGTACTTC
V: TRBV7-8; D: TRBD1; size: .; J: TRBJ2-5; CDR3: CASSFTRTGQYRETQYF; DNA: TGTGCCAGCAGCTTTACCCGGACAGGCCAATATAGGGAGACCCAGTACTTC
V: TRBV10-2; D: TRBD1; size: .; J: TRBJ1-1; CDR3: CASSRDRVTEAFF; DNA: TGCGCCAGCAGTCGTGACAGGGTGACTGAAGCTTTCTTT
V: TRBV4-1; D: .; size: .; J: TRBJ2-7; CDR3: CASSLLNGGGYEQYF; DNA: TGCGCCAGCAGCCTCCTGAATGGGGGAGGCTACGAGCAGTACTTC
V: TRBV5-1; D: .; size: .; J: TRBJ1-5; CDR3: CASSAGNNQPQHF; DNA: TGCGCCAGCAGCGCAGGGAACAATCAGCCCCAGCATTTT
V: TRBV5-4; D: .; size: .; J: TRBJ2-7; CDR3: CASSLGRAWVHEQYF; DNA: TGTGCCAGCAGCTTGGGGCGGGCGTGGGTCCACGAGCAGTACTTC
V: TRBV18; D: .; size: .; J: TRBJ1-1; CDR3: CASSLDRNTEAFF; DNA: TGTGCCAGCTCACTGGACAGGAACACTGAAGCTTTCTTT
V: TRBV27; D: .; size: .; J: TRBJ1-6; CDR3: CASRGGGLGNSPLHF; DNA: TGTGCCAGCAGAGGAGGGGGGCTAGGTAATTCACCCCTCCACTTT
V: TRBV7-2; D: .; size: .; J: TRBJ1-6; CDR3: CASSLQGRTYNSPLHF; DNA: TGTGCCAGCAGCTTACAGGGAAGGACCTATAATTCACCCCTCCACTTT
V: TRBV7-2; D: .; size: .; J: TRBJ1-2; CDR3: CASSLPSSPVGYTF; DNA: TGTGCCAGCAGCTTACCCTCCAGTCCGGTGGGCTACACCTTC
V: TRBV18; D: TRBD1; size: .; J: TRBJ1-1; CDR3: CASSRLGTGNTEAFF; DNA: TGTGCCAGCTCACGCCTTGGGACAGGGAACACTGAAGCTTTCTTT
V: TRBV28; D: .; size: .; J: TRBJ1-1; CDR3: CASRGGVAFF; DNA: TGTGCCAGCAGGGGGGGGGTAGCTTTCTTT
V: TRBV6-5; D: .; size: .; J: TRBJ1-2; CDR3: CASSYGGPLSASGYTF; DNA: TGTGCCAGCAGTTACGGGGGCCCACTCTCCGCTAGTGGCTACACCTTC
V: TRBV7-2; D: .; size: .; J: TRBJ2-5; CDR3: CASSPSQGGPWETQYF; DNA: TGTGCCAGCAGCCCTTCTCAGGGGGGGCCGTGGGAGACCCAGTACTTC
V: TRBV5-4; D: .; size: .; J: TRBJ1-1; CDR3: CASSLARGSQMNTEAFF; DNA: TGTGCCAGCAGCTTGGCCCGAGGATCTCAAATGAACACTGAAGCTTTCTTT
V: TRBV6-1; D: TRBD1; size: .; J: TRBJ1-5; CDR3: CASSEQGAPNPNQPQHF; DNA: TGTGCCAGCAGTGAACAGGGGGCCCCTAATCCTAATCAGCCCCAGCATTTT
V: TRBV7-8; D: .; size: .; J: TRBJ1-5; CDR3: CASSLGGTQPQHF; DNA: TGTGCCAGCAGCTTAGGGGGTACTCAGCCCCAGCATTTT
V: TRBV9; D: .; size: .; J: TRBJ2-1; CDR3: CASSVGVGGPKYNEQFF; DNA: TGTGCCAGCAGCGTAGGGGTCGGGGGGCCTAAGTACAATGAGCAGTTCTTC
V: TRBV7-9; D: .; size: .; J: TRBJ1-2; CDR3: CASRAGIAANYGYTF; DNA: TGTGCCAGCAGGGCCGGGATAGCTGCTAACTATGGCTACACCTTC